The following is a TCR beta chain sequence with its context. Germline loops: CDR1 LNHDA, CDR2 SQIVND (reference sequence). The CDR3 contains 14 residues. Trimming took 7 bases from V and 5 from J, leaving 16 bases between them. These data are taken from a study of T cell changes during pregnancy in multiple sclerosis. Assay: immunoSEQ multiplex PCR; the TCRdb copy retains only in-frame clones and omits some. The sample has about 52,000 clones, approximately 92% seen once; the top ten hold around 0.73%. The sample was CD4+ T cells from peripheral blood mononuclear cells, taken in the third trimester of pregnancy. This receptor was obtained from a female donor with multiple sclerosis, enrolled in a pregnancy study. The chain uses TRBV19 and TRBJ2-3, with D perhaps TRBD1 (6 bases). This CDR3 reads CASTQGRRQDTQYF. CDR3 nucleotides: TGTGCCAGTACCCAGGGGAGACGGCAAGATACGCAGTATTTT. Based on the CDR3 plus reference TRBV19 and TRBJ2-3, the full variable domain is DGGITQSPKYLFRKEGQNVTLSCEQNLNHDAMYWYRQDPGQGLRLIYYSQIVNDFQKGDIAEGYSVSREKKESFPLTVTSAQKNPTAFYLCASTQGRRQDTQYFGPGTRLTVL.